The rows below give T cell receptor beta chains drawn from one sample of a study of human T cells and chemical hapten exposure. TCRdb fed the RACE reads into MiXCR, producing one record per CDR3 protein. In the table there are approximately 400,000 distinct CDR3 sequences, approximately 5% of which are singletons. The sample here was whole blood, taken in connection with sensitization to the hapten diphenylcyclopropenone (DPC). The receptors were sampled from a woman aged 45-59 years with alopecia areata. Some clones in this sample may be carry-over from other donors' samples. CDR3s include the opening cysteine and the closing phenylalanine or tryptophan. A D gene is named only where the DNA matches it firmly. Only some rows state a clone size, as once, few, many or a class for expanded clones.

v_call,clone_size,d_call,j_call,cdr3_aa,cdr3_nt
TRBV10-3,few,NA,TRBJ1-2,CAISEGASGYTF,TGTGCCATCAGTGAGGGGGCGTCTGGCTACACCTTC
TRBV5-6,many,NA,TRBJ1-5,CASSFRRVGDQPQHF,TGTGCCAGCAGCTTTAGACGGGTAGGGGACCAGCCCCAGCATTTT
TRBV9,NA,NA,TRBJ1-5,CASSVRTFGNQPQHF,TGTGCCAGCAGCGTAAGGACTTTTGGCAATCAGCCCCAGCATTTT
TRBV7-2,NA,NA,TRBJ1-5,CASSLAPGAGQPPHF,TGTGCCAGCAGCTTAGCGCCAGGAGCGGGGCAGCCCCCGCATTTT
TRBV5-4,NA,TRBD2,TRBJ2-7,CASSPGTSGGYEQYF,TGTGCCAGCAGCCCTGGGACTAGCGGGGGGTACGAGCAGTACTTC
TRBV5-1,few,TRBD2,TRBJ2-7,CASSLGVAGGQTYEQYF,TGCGCCAGCAGCTTGGGGGTAGCGGGAGGGCAGACCTACGAGCAGTACTTC
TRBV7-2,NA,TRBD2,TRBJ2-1,CASSFRGGGLASYNEQFF,TGTGCCAGCAGCTTTAGGGGTGGTGGACTAGCGTCCTACAATGAGCAGTTCTTC
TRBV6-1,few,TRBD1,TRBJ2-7,CASRVRTGVSYEQYF,TGTGCCAGCAGGGTGAGGACAGGGGTGTCCTACGAGCAGTACTTC
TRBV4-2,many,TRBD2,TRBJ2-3,CASSLPPAGGPSTDTQYF,TGTGCCAGCAGCCTCCCCCCAGCGGGAGGGCCGAGCACAGATACGCAGTATTTT
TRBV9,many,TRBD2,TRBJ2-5,CASTPRVGGGQETQYF,TGTGCCAGCACCCCAAGGGTCGGGGGGGGACAAGAGACCCAGTACTTC
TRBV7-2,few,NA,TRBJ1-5,CASSLSGRQPQHF,TGTGCCAGCAGCTTGTCGGGGCGGCAGCCCCAGCATTTT
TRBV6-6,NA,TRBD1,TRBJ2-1,CASSYTTGGFYNEQFF,TGTGCCAGCAGTTACACTACAGGGGGCTTCTACAATGAGCAGTTCTTC
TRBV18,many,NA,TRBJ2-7,CASSPTDSSYEQYF,TGTGCCAGCTCACCGACAGACAGCTCCTACGAGCAGTACTTC
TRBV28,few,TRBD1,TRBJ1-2,CASRSDRVNYGYTF,TGTGCCAGCAGATCGGACAGGGTTAACTATGGCTACACCTTC
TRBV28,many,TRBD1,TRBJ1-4,CASIKDRGAREKLFF,TGTGCCAGCATAAAAGACAGGGGAGCGAGGGAAAAACTGTTTTTT
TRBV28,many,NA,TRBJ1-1,CASLGAAAFF,TGTGCCAGCCTGGGGGCAGCTGCTTTCTTT
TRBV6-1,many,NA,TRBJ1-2,CASSERSANYGYTF,TGTGCCAGCAGTGAACGTTCAGCTAACTATGGCTACACCTTC
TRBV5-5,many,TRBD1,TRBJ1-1,CASSTDRFSAFF,TGTGCCAGCAGTACGGACAGGTTCTCAGCTTTCTTT
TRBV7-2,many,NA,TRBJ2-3,CASSLSEDTQYF,TGTGCCAGCAGCTTGTCCGAAGATACGCAGTATTTT
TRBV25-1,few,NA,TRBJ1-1,CASSGQATNTEAFF,TGTGCCAGCAGTGGACAGGCGACGAACACTGAAGCTTTCTTT
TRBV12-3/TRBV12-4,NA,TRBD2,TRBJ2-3,CASSLEVAGGRTQYF,TGTGCCAGCAGTTTAGAGGTAGCGGGGGGACGTACGCAGTATTTT
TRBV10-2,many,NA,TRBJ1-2,CASSARQGRDYGYTF,TGCGCCAGCAGTGCCCGCCAGGGGAGAGACTATGGCTACACCTTC
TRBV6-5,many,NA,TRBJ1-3,CASSYWAVGSGNTIYF,TGTGCCAGCAGTTACTGGGCCGTGGGCTCTGGAAACACCATATATTTT
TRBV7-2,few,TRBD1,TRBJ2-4,CASSLGQGRGNIQYF,TGTGCCAGCAGCTTGGGACAGGGGAGAGGAAACATTCAGTACTTC
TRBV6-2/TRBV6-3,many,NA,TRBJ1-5,CASSYTESPISNQPQHF,TGTGCCAGCAGTTACACCGAGAGCCCAATCAGCAATCAGCCCCAGCATTTT
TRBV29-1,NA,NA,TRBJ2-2,CSVAVRETGELFF,TGCAGCGTTGCAGTCAGGGAAACCGGGGAGCTGTTTTTT
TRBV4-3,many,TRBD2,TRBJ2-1,CASSQDVLAGRNEQFF,TGCGCCAGCAGCCAAGACGTACTAGCGGGAAGGAATGAGCAGTTCTTC
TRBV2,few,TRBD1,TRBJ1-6,CASVSGTGASPLHF,TGTGCCAGCGTGTCCGGGACAGGGGCCTCACCCCTCCACTTT